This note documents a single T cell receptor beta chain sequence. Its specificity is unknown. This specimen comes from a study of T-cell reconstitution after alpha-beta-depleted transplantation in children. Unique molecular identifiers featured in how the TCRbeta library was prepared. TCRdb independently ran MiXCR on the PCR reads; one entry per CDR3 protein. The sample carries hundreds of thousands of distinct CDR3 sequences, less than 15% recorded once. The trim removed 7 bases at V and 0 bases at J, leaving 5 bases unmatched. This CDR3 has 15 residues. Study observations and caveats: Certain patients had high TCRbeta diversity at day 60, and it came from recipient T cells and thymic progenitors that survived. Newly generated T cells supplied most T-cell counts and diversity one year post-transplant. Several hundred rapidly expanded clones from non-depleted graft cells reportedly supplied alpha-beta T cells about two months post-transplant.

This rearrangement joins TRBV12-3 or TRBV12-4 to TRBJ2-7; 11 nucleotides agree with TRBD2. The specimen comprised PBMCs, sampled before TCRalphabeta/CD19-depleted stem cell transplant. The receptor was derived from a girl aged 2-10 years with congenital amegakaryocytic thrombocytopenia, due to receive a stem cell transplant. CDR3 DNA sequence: TGTGCCAGCACCCCGGGGACTAGCGGCTCCTACGAGCAGTACTTC. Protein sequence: CASTPGTSGSYEQYF.